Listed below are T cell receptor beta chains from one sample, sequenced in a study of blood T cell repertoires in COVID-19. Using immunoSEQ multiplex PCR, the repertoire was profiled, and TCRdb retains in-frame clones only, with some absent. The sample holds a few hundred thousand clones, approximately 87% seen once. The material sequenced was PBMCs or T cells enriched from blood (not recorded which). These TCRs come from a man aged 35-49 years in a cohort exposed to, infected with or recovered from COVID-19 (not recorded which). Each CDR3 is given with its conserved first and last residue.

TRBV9,CASSPAPGGNQPQHF
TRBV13,CASSPGWPDQPQHF
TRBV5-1,CASSPGSQGNEKLFF
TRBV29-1,CSIQRETQYF
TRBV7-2,CASSTWGQGDGYTF
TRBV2,CASSPDAGAFF
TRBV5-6,CASSFDRGRGDTQYF
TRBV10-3,CAISESSGSKVTQYF
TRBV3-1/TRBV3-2,CASSQGSQGTEQYF
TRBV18,CASDHSGTNTGELFF
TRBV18,CASSPGALNNEQFF
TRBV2,CASSEDELTDTQYF
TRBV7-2,CASSSDTSYEQYF
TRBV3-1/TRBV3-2,CASSQDPGTGSYEQYF
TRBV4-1,CASSPRLADHSYNEQFF
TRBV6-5,CASRNKEQPQHF
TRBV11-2,CASSLLARRDTQYF
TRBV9,CASSPRQGDEQFF
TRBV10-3,CAISEPSGRNHYEQYF
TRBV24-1,CATSDAGTGNTEAFF
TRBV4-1,CASSQDIGVAGYEQFF
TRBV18,CASSPGVGDTEAFF
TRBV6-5,CASTNTQNTEAFF
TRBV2,CASSAQGLAYNEQFF
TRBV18,CASSLIGQSSGANVLTF
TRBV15,CATSRIGQGYEQYF
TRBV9,CASSVTGGEFNEQFF